The rows below give T cell receptor beta chains drawn from one sample of a study of regulatory T cells in long-lasting Graves disease. One entry per CDR3 protein results from TCRdb running MiXCR on the multiplex PCR reads. The table shows 450,000 to 650,000 distinct CDR3 sequences, with 15% to 20% occurring only once. The sample was also reused in another study, on T cells in Graves' hyperthyroidism and ophthalmopathy.

Sequences were derived from peripheral blood mononuclear cells (PBMCs), sampled at new diagnosis, from a patient treated with antithyroid drugs. All receptors come from a woman aged 40-65 years with Graves disease. The CDR3 runs from the conserved cysteine through the conserved F or W.

J: TRBJ2-7; V: TRBV27; length: 13; CDR3: CASSFLENYEQYF
J: TRBJ2-1; V: TRBV11-3; length: 14; CDR3: CASGGTASYNEQFF
J: TRBJ2-7; V: TRBV7-2; length: 14; CDR3: CASSSRRGSYEQYF
J: TRBJ1-2; V: TRBV28; length: 13; CDR3: CARSEDRAYGYTF
J: TRBJ1-2; V: TRBV14; length: 14; CDR3: CASSQEAGGYGYTF
J: TRBJ2-2; V: TRBV10-3; length: 14; CDR3: CAIGGLAETGELFF
J: TRBJ2-5; V: TRBV10-3; length: 11; CDR3: CAITAGETQYF
J: TRBJ2-2; V: TRBV11-2; length: 20; CDR3: CASSSYLGTAARKNTGELFF
J: TRBJ1-4; V: TRBV18; length: 17; CDR3: CASSPLPPGLGGEKLFF
J: TRBJ1-1; V: TRBV7-4; length: 15; CDR3: CASSALGRENTEAFF
J: TRBJ2-5; V: TRBV4-1; length: 17; CDR3: CASSQVLAGVGQETQYF
J: TRBJ2-6; V: TRBV12-3/TRBV12-4; length: 17; CDR3: CASSLGRRDSGANVLTF
J: TRBJ2-7; V: TRBV11-3; length: 14; CDR3: CASSLAGEEYEQYF
J: TRBJ1-1; V: TRBV27; length: 13; CDR3: CASSPDKNTEAFF
J: TRBJ1-2; V: TRBV9; length: 12; CDR3: CASSVGRSGYTF
J: TRBJ1-4; V: TRBV9; length: 15; CDR3: CASSVVGAGNEKLFF
J: TRBJ1-4; V: TRBV20-1; length: 12; CDR3: CSGPGIFEKLFF